These T cell receptor beta chains were read from a single sample in a study of blood T cells in healthy people across ages. MiXCR, applied by TCRdb to the 5' RACE reads, yields one record per CDR3 protein. The sample gives about 1.5 million distinct CDR3 sequences, 35% to 45% of which show up once; 7% to 9% is in the top ten. Source material: blood. The receptors here all came from a woman between 18 and 30 years old in good health. Each CDR3 is given with its conserved first and last residue.

>TRBJ2-7|TRBV12-3/TRBV12-4
CASSPGDGTGSYEQYF
>TRBJ2-3|TRBV14
CASRGHDPTTRADTQYF
>TRBJ2-5|TRBV2
CASSFGRTQETQYF
>TRBJ2-3|TRBV27
CASSLGRKGAHTQYF
>TRBJ2-5|TRBV7-2
CASSFRRGETQYF
>-|TRBV28
CLTRDSYNEQYF
>TRBJ2-3|TRBV27
CASSSGTSGGLIYTDTQYF
>TRBJ1-2|TRBV7-2
CASSSGTGNYGYTF
>TRBJ1-6|TRBV25-1
CASGGTVYNSPLHF
>TRBJ2-5|TRBV13
CASSVVGWETQYF
>TRBJ2-3|TRBV29-1
CSVGASGTSTDTQYF
>TRBJ2-5|TRBV29-1
CSVELGRRETQYF
>TRBJ2-5|TRBV29-1
CSVDLAGGFQETQYF
>TRBJ1-4|TRBV15
CATSATDSRLEKLFF
>TRBJ2-1|TRBV20-1
CSAKPGLAAISVYNEQFF
>TRBJ2-7|TRBV7-2
CASSSYNNEQYF
>TRBJ2-6|TRBV12-3/TRBV12-4
CASRGDPSGANVLTF
>TRBJ1-2|TRBV9
CASRAGTGYGHTF
>TRBJ2-1|TRBV18
CASSPLVAGGNEQFF
>TRBJ1-1|TRBV6-5
CASSGTLPTEAFF
>TRBJ2-3|TRBV5-6
CASSLEEADTQYF
>TRBJ2-2|TRBV12-3/TRBV12-4
CASRPTGRDTGELFF
>TRBJ2-3|TRBV7-2
CASSPQTGVADTQYF
>TRBJ1-1|TRBV20-1
CSARESGVVNTEAFF
>TRBJ2-3|TRBV3-1
CASSQVPQDYTDTQYF